Given below is one TCR beta chain in context. Its antigen is undetermined. The assay was immunoSEQ multiplex PCR, and TCRdb's table has in-frame clones only and misses some. The profile shows around 37,000 clones, roughly 79% of them singletons. Per germline, CDR1 SGHVS and CDR2 FNYEAQ. The trim removed 1 base at V and 2 bases at J, leaving 6 bases unmatched. This CDR3 is 17 amino acids long. The data belong to a study of OX40 agonist ivuxolimab in advanced cancers. Background on the study: While on treatment, patients had intravenous ivuxolimab at 0.01 to 10 mg/kg every 2 weeks. The diagnoses of dose-escalation patients were hepatocellular carcinoma, melanoma, renal cell or head and neck cancer. The mean age was roughly 60 years, ranging from about 20 to 79, with 80% to 85% of participants male.

General observations from the study: CD4+ T cells averaged fewer expanded clones than CD8+ T cells.

This chain uses TRBV7-6 with TRBJ1-4, with 8 bases aligning to TRBD1. The material was CD4+ or CD8+ T cells sorted from blood, obtained in a trial of the OX40 agonist ivuxolimab. This TCR derives from an adult with an advanced solid tumor such as melanoma, head and neck, liver or kidney cancer. The CDR3 region is CASSLEWTGKTNEKLFF. The CDR3 nucleotides are TGTGCCAGCAGCTTAGAGTGGACAGGGAAGACTAATGAAAAACTGTTTTTT.